This T cell receptor beta chain was retrieved from a study of identical twins. Germline CDR1 is ENHRY and CDR2 is SYGVKD. The CDR3 loop spans 13 amino acids. Trimming pared 4 bases from V and 5 bases from J, leaving 11 bases between. Points from the study as a whole: Twins showed weaker excess sharing in their beta out-of-frame sequences. In drawing conclusions, the study used cross-sectional statistical analysis and did not follow the same donors.

A remark on this clonotype: What it binds is not known.

From the 5' RACE reads, TCRdb called clonotypes with MiXCR, one entry per CDR3 protein. The data hold 200,000 to 300,000 distinct CDR3 sequences, with over 9.5% observed a single time. The same specimen was also included in a second study, on yellow fever vaccine responses in identical twins.

The origin of this receptor is a woman aged 18-35 years in good health. Material: memory (CD45RO+) T cells sorted from blood. The chain combines TRBV10-3 with TRBJ2-5; perhaps TRBD2 as D (5 bases). DNA of the CDR3: TGTGCCATCAGTGGTCAGCCGGGGGAGACCCAGTACTTC. This translates into CAISGQPGETQYF.